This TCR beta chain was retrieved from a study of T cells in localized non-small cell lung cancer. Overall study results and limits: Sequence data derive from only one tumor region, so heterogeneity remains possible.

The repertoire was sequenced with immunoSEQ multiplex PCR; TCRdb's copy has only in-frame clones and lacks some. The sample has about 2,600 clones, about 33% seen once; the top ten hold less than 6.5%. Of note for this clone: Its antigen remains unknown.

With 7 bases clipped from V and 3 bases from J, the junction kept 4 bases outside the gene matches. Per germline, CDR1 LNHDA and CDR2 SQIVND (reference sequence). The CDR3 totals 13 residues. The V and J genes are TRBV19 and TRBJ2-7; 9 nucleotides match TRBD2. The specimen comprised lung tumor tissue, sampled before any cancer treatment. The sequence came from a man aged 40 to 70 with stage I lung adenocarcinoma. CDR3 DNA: TGTGCCAGTACCGGAGCGGGAGGCTACGAGCAGTACTTC. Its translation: CASTGAGGYEQYF.